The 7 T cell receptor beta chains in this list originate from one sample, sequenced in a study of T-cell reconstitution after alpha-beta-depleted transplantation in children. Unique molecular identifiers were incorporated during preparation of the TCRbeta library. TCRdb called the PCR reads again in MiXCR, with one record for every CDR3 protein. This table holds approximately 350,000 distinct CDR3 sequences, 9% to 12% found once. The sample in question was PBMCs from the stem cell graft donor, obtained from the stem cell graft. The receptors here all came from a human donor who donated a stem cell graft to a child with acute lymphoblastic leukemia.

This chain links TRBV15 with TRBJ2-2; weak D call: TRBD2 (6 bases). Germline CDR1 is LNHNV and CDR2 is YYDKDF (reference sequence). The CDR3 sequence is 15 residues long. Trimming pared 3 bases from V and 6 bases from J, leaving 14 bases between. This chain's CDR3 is CATSSWGEGAGELFF. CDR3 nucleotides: TGTGCCACCAGCAGCTGGGGGGAAGGGGCCGGGGAGCTGTTTTTT.

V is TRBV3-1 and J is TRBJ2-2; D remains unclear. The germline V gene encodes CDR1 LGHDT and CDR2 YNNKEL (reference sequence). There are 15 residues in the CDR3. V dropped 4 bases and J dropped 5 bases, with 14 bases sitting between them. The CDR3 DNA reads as TGTGCCAGCAGCCCGAGCCCCTTTAAGACCGGGGAGCTGTTTTTT. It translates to CASSPSPFKTGELFF. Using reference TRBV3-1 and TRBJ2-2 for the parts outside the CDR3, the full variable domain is DTAVSQTPKYLVTQMGNDKSIKCEQNLGHDTMYWYKQDSKKFLKIMFSYNNKELIINETVPNRFSPKSPDKAHLNLHINSLELGDSAVYFCASSPSPFKTGELFFGEGSRLTVL.

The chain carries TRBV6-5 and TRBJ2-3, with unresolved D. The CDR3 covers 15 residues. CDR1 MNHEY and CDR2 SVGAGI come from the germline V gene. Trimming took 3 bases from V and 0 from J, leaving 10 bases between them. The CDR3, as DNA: TGTGCCAGCAGTTATGTGGGTACTAGCACAGATACGCAGTATTTT. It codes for CASSYVGTSTDTQYF.

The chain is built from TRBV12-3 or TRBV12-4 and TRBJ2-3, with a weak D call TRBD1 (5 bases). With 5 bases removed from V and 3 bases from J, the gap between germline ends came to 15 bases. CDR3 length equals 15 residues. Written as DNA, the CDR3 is TGTGCCAGCAGTCTAAGACACCAGGGTACAGATACGCAGTATTTT. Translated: CASSLRHQGTDTQYF.

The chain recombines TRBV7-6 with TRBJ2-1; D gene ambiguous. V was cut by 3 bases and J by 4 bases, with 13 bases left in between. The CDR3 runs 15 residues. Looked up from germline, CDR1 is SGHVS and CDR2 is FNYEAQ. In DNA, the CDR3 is TGTGCCAGCAGCTTCAGGTTTCAGGAGTACAATGAGCAGTTCTTC. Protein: CASSFRFQEYNEQFF.

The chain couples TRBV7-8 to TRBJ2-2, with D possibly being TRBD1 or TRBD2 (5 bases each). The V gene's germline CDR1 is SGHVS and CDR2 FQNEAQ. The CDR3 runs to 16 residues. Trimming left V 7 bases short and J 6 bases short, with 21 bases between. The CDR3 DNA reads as TGTGCCAGCACCCCCACCAGACTTGGGACGGCCGGGGAGCTGTTTTTT. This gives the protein CASTPTRLGTAGELFF.

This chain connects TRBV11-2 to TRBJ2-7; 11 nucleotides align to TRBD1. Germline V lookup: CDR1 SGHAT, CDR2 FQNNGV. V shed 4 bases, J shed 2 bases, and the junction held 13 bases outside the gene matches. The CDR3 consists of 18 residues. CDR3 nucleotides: TGTGCCAGCAGCTCCTCCGGGACAGGGGGTCGCGGGACCTACGAGCAGTACTTC. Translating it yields CASSSSGTGGRGTYEQYF.